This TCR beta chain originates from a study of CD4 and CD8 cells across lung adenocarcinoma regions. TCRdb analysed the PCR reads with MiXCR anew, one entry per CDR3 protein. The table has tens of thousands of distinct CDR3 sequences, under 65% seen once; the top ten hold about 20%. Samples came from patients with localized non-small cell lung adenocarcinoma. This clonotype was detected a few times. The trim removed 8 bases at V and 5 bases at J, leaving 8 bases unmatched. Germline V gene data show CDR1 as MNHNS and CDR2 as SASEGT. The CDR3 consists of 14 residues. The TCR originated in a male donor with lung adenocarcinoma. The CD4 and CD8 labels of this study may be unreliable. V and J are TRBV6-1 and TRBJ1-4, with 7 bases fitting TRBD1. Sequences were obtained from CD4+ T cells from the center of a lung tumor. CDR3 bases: TGTGCCAGCTCCCTGGAACAGGGGAATGAAAAACTGTTTTTT. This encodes CASSLEQGNEKLFF.